This T cell receptor beta chain was recorded in a study of blood T cell repertoires in COVID-19. Whole-study context: The United States, Italy and Spain were the sources of the acute and convalescent COVID-19 samples. PBMCs, B-cell-depleted T cells, or T cells provided the cDNA or gDNA that made up the material.

As processed by the authors: Reference gene primer amplification yielded estimated nucleated cell counts. Assay used: immunoSEQ multiplex PCR; TCRdb lists only in-frame clones, some missing. V and J calls and clone size come straight from that table; D and trimming were deduced from the DNA. The sample holds about 190,000 clones, under 80% seen once. This receptor was identified in a woman in her forties or fifties with acute or convalescent COVID-19. The sequenced sample consisted of peripheral blood.

The CDR3 here is CASSRSGRQETQYF. Here the CDR3 DNA reads TGTGCCAGCAGCCGTAGCGGGAGGCAAGAGACCCAGTACTTC. This chain joins TRBV13 and TRBJ2-5, with TRBD2 matching 10 bases. CDR3 size: 14 residues. CDR1 PRHDT and CDR2 FYEKMQ come from the germline V gene (reference sequence). The junction had 2 bases not matched to a gene; V was cut back by 5 bases and J by 2 bases.